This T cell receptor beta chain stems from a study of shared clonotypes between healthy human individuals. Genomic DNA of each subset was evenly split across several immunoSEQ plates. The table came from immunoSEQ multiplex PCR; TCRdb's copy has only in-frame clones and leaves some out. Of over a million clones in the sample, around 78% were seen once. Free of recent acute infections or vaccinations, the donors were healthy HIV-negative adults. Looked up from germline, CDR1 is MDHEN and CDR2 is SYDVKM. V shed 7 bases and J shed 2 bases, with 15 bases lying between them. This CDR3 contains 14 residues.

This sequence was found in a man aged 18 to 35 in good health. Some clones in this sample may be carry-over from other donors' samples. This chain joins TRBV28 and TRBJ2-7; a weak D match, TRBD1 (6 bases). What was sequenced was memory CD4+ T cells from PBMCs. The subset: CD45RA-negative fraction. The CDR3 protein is CASNQRTATYEQYF. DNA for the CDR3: TGTGCCAGCAACCAAAGGACAGCTACCTACGAGCAGTACTTC.